The 26 T cell receptor beta chains reported below all come from one sample, sequenced in a study of CD8 T cells in Susac syndrome. With random hexamers, 0.5 to 1 ug RNA was reverse transcribed. Each CDR3 protein gets one entry after TCRdb re-called the immunoSEQ multiplex PCR reads with MiXCR. The sample comprises roughly 180,000 distinct CDR3 sequences, about 95% of which are singletons, and 0.1% rests with the top ten. Sequencing was done on a sample of CD4+ T cells from PBMCs. The receptor set was obtained from a human donor in good health.

The V gene is TRBV9, the J gene TRBJ2-7; unclear D gene. Trimming removed 0 bases from V and 2 bases from J, with 9 bases in between. Germline V gene sequence: CDR1 SGDLS, CDR2 YYNGEE. The CDR3 totals 14 residues. The DNA of the CDR3 is TGTGCCAGCAGCGTAGGGGTAGGTCCCTACGAGCAGTACTTC. Translated: CASSVGVGPYEQYF.

This rearrangement joins TRBV20-1 to TRBJ1-2, with D perhaps TRBD1 (5 bases). This CDR3 has 14 residues. Germline lookup yields CDR1 DFQATT and CDR2 SNEGSKA (reference sequence). The V gene lost 5 bases and the J gene lost 2 bases, with 15 bases spanning the gap. This CDR3 reads CSAVTYRDNYGYTF. CDR3 nucleotide sequence: TGCAGTGCTGTTACGTACCGGGACAACTATGGCTACACCTTC.

The gene calls are TRBV3-1 and TRBJ2-5; 14 positions agree with TRBD2. J gave up 3 bases and V 5 bases, and 2 bases lay outside the gene matches. The CDR3 length is 15 residues. Germline-derived CDR1 and CDR2 are LGHDT and YNNKEL (reference sequence). The CDR3 sequence is CASSTGLAGEETQYF. In nucleotides, the CDR3 is TGTGCCAGCAGCACGGGACTAGCGGGAGAAGAGACCCAGTACTTC.

The chain couples TRBV30 to TRBJ1-4; possible D gene TRBD1, 5 bases. Trimming stripped 0 bases from V and 6 bases from J, with 14 bases between. The CDR3 extends over 15 amino acids. The germline V gene has CDR1 GTSNPN and CDR2 SVGIG (reference sequence). The DNA for the CDR3 is TGTGCCTGGAGTGTAAGAGGCCAAGGGGATGAAAAACTGTTTTTT. As protein: CAWSVRGQGDEKLFF.

The rearrangement joins TRBV6-5 to TRBJ2-7; D not resolved. Germline V gene lookup returns CDR1 MNHEY and CDR2 SVGAGI. Trimming took off 2 bases at V and 5 bases at J, with 16 bases between the two ends. This CDR3 region has 15 residues. The CDR3 spells CASSYDLERLHEQYF. CDR3 nucleotide sequence: TGTGCCAGCAGTTACGACCTAGAACGGCTCCACGAGCAGTACTTC.

The genes are TRBV5-4 and TRBJ1-1, with unresolved D. Between the trimmed V and J ends, which lost 0 bases and 7 bases, there was a span of 10 bases. Germline V gene lookup returns CDR1 SGHNT and CDR2 YYREEE (reference sequence). The CDR3 is 13 amino acids. As DNA, the CDR3 is TGTGCCAGCAGCTTGGCCAGGAGCGGTGAAGCTTTCTTT. It specifies CASSLARSGEAFF.

The gene calls are TRBV3-1 and TRBJ2-3; D is unclear. The germline V gene encodes CDR1 LGHDT and CDR2 YNNKEL (reference sequence). V was clipped by 6 bases and J by 6 bases, with 7 bases between them. This CDR3 is 11 amino acids long. The CDR3 reads CASRSRDTQYF. The DNA for the CDR3 is TGTGCCAGCAGATCTAGGGATACGCAGTATTTT.

This chain links TRBV9 with TRBJ2-1; TRBD2 aligns across 7 bases. Germline loops: CDR1 SGDLS, CDR2 YYNGEE. J was trimmed by 7 bases and V by 0 bases; bases with no gene match: 13. There are 17 residues in the CDR3. In nucleotides, the CDR3 is TGTGCCAGCAGCGTAGCTCCCCGGGGGACCGGGAGGAATGAGCAGTTCTTC. Its protein product is CASSVAPRGTGRNEQFF.

The count of this clonotype is one. The chain combines TRBV7-3 with TRBJ1-2; tentatively, D is TRBD1 (6 bases). Trimming left V 2 bases short and J 7 bases short, with 11 bases between. The germline V gene encodes CDR1 SGHTA and CDR2 FQGTGA. This CDR3 has 13 amino acids. CDR3 in amino acids: CASSLQQGIGYTF. The CDR3 DNA is TGTGCCAGCAGCTTACAACAGGGAATTGGCTACACCTTC.

This clonotype is a singleton in its sample. J is TRBJ1-5 and V is TRBV25-1; TRBD1 agrees at 7 bases. Germline V CDR1 and CDR2: MGHDK, SYGVNS. Losses at the gene ends were 6 bases for V and 7 bases for J; bases not matched to a gene: 6. The CDR3 sequence is 13 residues long. CDR3 bases: TGTGCCAGCAGCGACAGGGTGGGGCAGCCCCAGCATTTT. Its protein is CASSDRVGQPQHF.

The chain joins TRBV3-1 to TRBJ2-1; perhaps D is TRBD1 or TRBD2 (6 bases each). Germline V CDR1 and CDR2: LGHDT, YNNKEL (reference sequence). The CDR3 has 12 residues. The germline V and J ends were trimmed by 4 bases and 9 bases, with 10 bases remaining between them. The CDR3 reads CASSRGAGEQFF. In nucleotides, the CDR3 is TGTGCCAGCAGCCGGGGGGCCGGTGAGCAGTTCTTC.

This chain connects TRBV20-1 to TRBJ1-1; 7 bases map to TRBD1. The length of the CDR3 is 13 residues. Trimming at V came to 5 bases and at J to 0 bases, leaving 3 bases not matched to a gene. From germline, CDR1 is DFQATT and CDR2 SNEGSKA (reference sequence). CDR3 residues: CSARDSMNTEAFF. In DNA form, the CDR3 reads TGCAGTGCTCGGGACAGTATGAACACTGAAGCTTTCTTT.

In its sample, this clonotype was seen a few times. This sequence joins TRBV7-2 and TRBJ2-5; D ambiguous. The CDR3 is made up of 11 amino acids. Germline CDR1 and CDR2: SGHTA and FQGNSA. V lost 6 bases and J 3 bases, leaving 5 bases between the germline ends. CDR3 protein: CASSHKETQYF. The CDR3 bases are TGTGCCAGCAGTCACAAAGAGACCCAGTACTTC.

V is TRBV30 and J is TRBJ2-3, with TRBD1 identical over 7 bases. V shed 8 bases, J shed 1 base, and the junction held 6 bases outside the gene matches. Germline assignment: CDR1 GTSNPN and CDR2 SVGIG (reference sequence). CDR3 length: 13 residues. In nucleotides, the CDR3 is TGTGCCCGCGCCGGGACAGGCACAGATACGCAGTATTTT. Protein: CARAGTGTDTQYF.

The chain couples TRBV5-1 to TRBJ2-7; TRBD1 might be the D (5 bases). Trimming took off 4 bases at V and 0 bases at J, with 8 bases between the two ends. The CDR3 is made up of 13 amino acids. CDR1 and CDR2 (germline): SGHRS, YFSETQ. The CDR3 DNA follows: TGCGCCAGCAGCAGACAGAGCTCCTACGAGCAGTACTTC. Translating gives CASSRQSSYEQYF.

This chain uses TRBV12-3 or TRBV12-4 with TRBJ2-5; TRBD2 matches at 7 bases. V lost 8 bases to trimming and J lost 6 bases; unmatched junction nucleotides: 9. The CDR3 is 13 residues long. Here the CDR3 DNA reads TGTGCCAGCGGTACGGGGACTACTCAGACCCAGTACTTC. It encodes CASGTGTTQTQYF.

The V gene is TRBV30, the J gene TRBJ2-7, with TRBD1 identical over 9 bases. The CDR3 is 13 amino acids. Trimming at V came to 2 bases and at J to 4 bases, leaving 3 bases not matched to a gene. Germline lookup yields CDR1 GTSNPN and CDR2 SVGIG (reference sequence). The CDR3 DNA follows: TGTGCCTGGAGTAGTGGGACAGGGTACGAGCAGTACTTC. Amino acids: CAWSSGTGYEQYF.

This sequence joins TRBV11-3 and TRBJ2-1; possibly TRBD2 for D (7 bases). Per germline, CDR1 SGHNT and CDR2 YENEEA. The CDR3 spans 14 residues. The V end was cut by 4 bases, the J end by 7 bases, with 14 bases between. CDR3 in DNA: TGTGCCAGCAGCTCAGGGGACTATAGGAATGAGCAGTTCTTC. This encodes CASSSGDYRNEQFF.

The V gene is TRBV3-1, the J gene TRBJ2-1, with 10 bases that match TRBD2. V was pared by 0 bases and J by 9 bases, with 5 bases of the junction left unmatched. The CDR3 is 15 amino acids. Germline V lookup: CDR1 LGHDT, CDR2 YNNKEL (reference sequence). Here the CDR3 reads CASSQELAGEAEQFF. The CDR3 region has the DNA TGTGCCAGCAGCCAAGAGCTAGCGGGAGAGGCTGAGCAGTTCTTC.

The chain has TRBV28 and TRBJ2-1; D may be TRBD2 (5 bases). Trimming took 6 bases from V and 5 from J, leaving 14 bases between them. CDR3 size: 14 residues. Germline lookup yields CDR1 MDHEN and CDR2 SYDVKM. CDR3 residues: CASSWWSGNNEQFF. The CDR3 region has the DNA TGTGCCAGCAGCTGGTGGTCGGGGAACAATGAGCAGTTCTTC.

The chain has TRBV20-1 and TRBJ2-5; D is uncertain. Germline V gene lookup returns CDR1 DFQATT and CDR2 SNEGSKA (reference sequence). The CDR3 spans 13 residues. With 5 bases removed from V and 1 base from J, the gap between germline ends came to 11 bases. The CDR3 spells CSAEEVSQETQYF. CDR3 DNA: TGCAGTGCTGAGGAAGTTAGCCAAGAGACCCAGTACTTC.

The chain carries TRBV29-1 and TRBJ1-1, with unresolved D. Germline V gene sequence: CDR1 SQVTM, CDR2 ANQGSEA. The CDR3 is made up of 14 amino acids. Between the trimmed V and J ends, which lost 4 bases and 3 bases, there was a span of 15 bases. CDR3 nucleotide sequence: TGCAGCGTTGGGGAAGGGATCTCCGACACTGAAGCTTTCTTT. Residues: CSVGEGISDTEAFF.

CDR3 protein: CATSRDPGQSYEQYF. CDR3 bases: TGTGCCACCAGCAGAGATCCCGGACAAAGCTACGAGCAGTACTTC. The chain is built from TRBV15 and TRBJ2-7, with D possibly matching TRBD1 (5 bases). The CDR3 is made up of 15 amino acids. Between the trimmed V and J ends, which lost 0 bases and 3 bases, there was a span of 12 bases. Germline V lookup: CDR1 LNHNV, CDR2 YYDKDF (reference sequence).

This clonotype has more than one count but fewer than ten. J is TRBJ2-1 and V is TRBV4-1; D is uncertain. This CDR3 is 13 amino acids long. The V gene's germline CDR1 is MGHRA and CDR2 YSYEKL. Trimming removed 0 bases at V and 7 bases at J, with 7 bases between. Written as DNA, the CDR3 is TGCGCCAGCAGCCAAGATCCTGGTAATGAGCAGTTCTTC. This gives the protein CASSQDPGNEQFF.

The chain joins TRBV29-1 to TRBJ2-5; TRBD1 is a possible D gene (6 bases). The V gene's germline CDR1 is SQVTM and CDR2 ANQGSEA. This CDR3 spans 15 amino acids. With 5 bases removed from V and 1 base from J, the gap between germline ends came to 17 bases. Here the CDR3 reads CSVIAWTALQETQYF. The CDR3 DNA sequence: TGCAGCGTTATAGCTTGGACAGCCCTCCAAGAGACCCAGTACTTC. Looking up the rest from reference TRBV29-1 and TRBJ2-5 gives the full variable domain: SAVISQKPSRDICQRGTSLTIQCQVDSQVTMMFWYRQQPGQSLTLIATANQGSEATYESGFVIDKFPISRPNLTFSTLTVSNMSPEDSSIYLCSVIAWTALQETQYFGPGTRLLVL.

The V and J genes are TRBV29-1 and TRBJ2-3; 10 bases are shared with TRBD2. Trimming cost V 1 base and J 8 bases; bases outside gene matches: 6. Germline V gene sequence: CDR1 SQVTM, CDR2 ANQGSEA. CDR3 length equals 14 residues. CDR3 residues: CSVEGSGRRATQYF. Here the CDR3 DNA reads TGCAGCGTTGAAGGTAGCGGGAGGCGTGCTACGCAGTATTTT.